These T cell receptor beta chains were read from a single sample in a study of cytomegalovirus exposure and HLA in healthy donors. Only in-frame clones appear in the TCRdb table, and some are missing; sequencing was by immunoSEQ multiplex PCR. The sample carries about 130,000 clones, roughly 70% recorded once. The sequencing input was PBMCs. The receptor set was obtained from a woman aged 60 to 75 in good health and CMV-seropositive. CDR3s include the opening cysteine and the closing phenylalanine or tryptophan. A D gene is named only where the DNA matches it firmly. The listing skips clone size in some rows; elsewhere it reads once, few, many or a size class.

D gene	V gene	J gene	clone size	CDR3 protein
TRBD1	TRBV7-2	TRBJ1-3	-	CASSPRQGRSGNTIYF
TRBD2	TRBV15	TRBJ2-7	few	CASRLAGGYEQYF
-	TRBV11-2	TRBJ1-4	once	CASSLSNGVNEKLFF
-	TRBV19	TRBJ1-1	once	CASSIARGNAEAFF
TRBD1	TRBV7-8	TRBJ2-7	-	CASSSTGTGAEQYF
TRBD1	TRBV7-9	TRBJ1-1	-	CASSPRTGRGEAFF
-	TRBV14	TRBJ2-7	-	CASSPIGTGRYEQYF
TRBD2	TRBV6-6	TRBJ2-3	-	CASSWNPSGSTDTQYF
-	TRBV28	TRBJ1-4	-	CASSFPGGGKLTNEKLFF
TRBD2	TRBV7-6	TRBJ2-1	-	CASSFTSGRAGEQFF
-	TRBV5-1	TRBJ1-2	-	CASSLEPLANYGYTF
-	TRBV28	TRBJ1-2	-	CASSSTGTSYGYTF
TRBD1	TRBV28	TRBJ1-4	-	CASSPSTGINEKLFF
TRBD1	TRBV19	TRBJ1-1	few	CASSTGTGGTEAFF
-	TRBV6-1	TRBJ1-2	-	CASSEPIVGAGYTF
TRBD1	TRBV15	TRBJ1-6	once	CATSREGTGVSPLHF
TRBD1	TRBV28	TRBJ1-5	-	CASSLGTGTHNQPQHF
TRBD1	TRBV6-1	TRBJ1-4	-	CASSEGGTGEKLFF
TRBD1	TRBV5-6	TRBJ2-7	few	CASSLGGTGITYEQYF
TRBD1	TRBV10-3	TRBJ2-5	-	CAIRRDRQETQYF
TRBD1	TRBV28	TRBJ1-2	-	CGTGGNYGYTF
-	TRBV15	TRBJ2-2	once	CATSLSDTNTGELFF
-	TRBV11-2	TRBJ2-2	-	CASSLVVSGELFF
-	TRBV2	TRBJ2-3	-	CASKILNRLFGDTQYF
TRBD2	TRBV19	TRBJ2-2	-	CASSPSGLAGKVGELFF
TRBD2	TRBV5-1	TRBJ2-3	-	CASTSGRHSRDTQYF
TRBD1	TRBV19	TRBJ1-3	-	CASSFSGQPVGNTIYF
TRBD2	TRBV5-4	TRBJ2-3	-	CASSLGALAGGKDTQYF
-	TRBV19	TRBJ2-2	-	CATINRDNTGELFF
-	TRBV29-1	TRBJ1-1	-	CSAWKHTQVNTEAFF
TRBD2	TRBV5-1	TRBJ2-7	-	CASSLTSGSYEQYF
TRBD1	TRBV6-5	TRBJ1-5	-	CASSPDRDQPQHF
TRBD1	TRBV5-1	TRBJ2-7	-	CASSSGTEVYEQYF
TRBD2	TRBV14	TRBJ2-3	-	CASSQKPTSGSTDTQYF
-	TRBV6-1	TRBJ1-2	-	CASSERREKTNYGYTF
-	TRBV5-4	TRBJ1-3	-	CASSLVPGGRDTIYF